These 10 T cell receptor beta chains were all obtained from the same sample, sequenced in a study of human T cells and chemical hapten exposure (dated by TCRdb to about 2021). Library prep was done by RACE. The data were produced on a NextSeq 500. Using fastp at Q25 and MiXCR, TCRdb reprocessed the public reads and kept productive beta chains. Each entry is one CDR3 protein sequence, shown with its most common DNA and genes. For this sample the table gives more than 95,000 distinct CDR3 sequences, of which roughly 27% were detected only once. The top ten constitute 9% to 12% of the sample. The sample's time point label is to be understood as: patch test 3, about 24 weeks after DPC sensitization. Per the publication, the treatment or condition label means: therapeutic diphenylcyclopropenone sensitization with weekly scalp DPC. The sequences come from whole blood, collected in connection with sensitization to the hapten diphenylcyclopropenone (DPC). Every receptor here comes from a man aged 40-55 years with alopecia areata. Some clones in this sample may be carry-over from other donors' samples.

This clonotype has just a few counts. J is TRBJ1-5 and V is TRBV12-3 or TRBV12-4, with 7 nucleotides matching TRBD1. V was clipped by 1 base and J by 5 bases; unmatched bases: 2. The CDR3 loop spans 14 amino acids. CDR3 loop: CASSLGQGYQPQHF. The CDR3 region has the DNA TGTGCCAGCAGTTTAGGACAGGGATATCAGCCCCAGCATTTT.

This clonotype was seen more than once but under ten times. The V call is TRBV6-1, the J call TRBJ2-7; 9 nucleotides match TRBD2. V lost 7 bases to trimming and J lost 5 bases; unmatched junction nucleotides: 21. The CDR3 has 18 amino acids. Looked up from germline, CDR1 is MNHNS and CDR2 is SASEGT. The CDR3 DNA sequence: TGTGCCAGCATTGTTGGGGGGTTCCGACTAGCGGTTTCGGACGAGCAGTACTTC. This translates into CASIVGGFRLAVSDEQYF.

This clonotype showed up just a few times. V and J are TRBV3-1 and TRBJ1-4, with D uncertain. This CDR3 spans 14 amino acids. V was pared by 5 bases and J by 7 bases, with 14 bases between. The germline gives CDR1 LGHDT, CDR2 YNNKEL (reference sequence). The CDR3 region is CASSLSARSEKLFF. CDR3 sequence (DNA): TGTGCCAGCAGCTTGTCAGCTCGGTCTGAAAAACTGTTTTTT.

DNA of the CDR3: TGTGCCAGCGCCTCGTTATCGAACATTCAGTACTTC. This sequence encodes CASASLSNIQYF. V usage is TRBV2 and J usage is TRBJ2-4; unclear D gene. Trimming shortened V by 8 bases and J by 7 bases, and 12 bases separated the two germline ends. Germline assignment: CDR1 SNHLY and CDR2 FYNNEI. CDR3 length equals 12 residues.

CDR3: CASSQGDSRNTIYF. The DNA for the CDR3 is TGCGCCAGCAGCCAAGGGGACAGCCGAAACACCATATATTTT. The rearrangement uses TRBV4-1 and TRBJ1-3; 7 bases fit TRBD1. Germline V gives CDR1 MGHRA, CDR2 YSYEKL. The CDR3 runs to 14 residues. V gave up 1 base and J gave up 5 bases; unmatched junction bases: 2.

The chain employs TRBV12-3 or TRBV12-4 and TRBJ2-3; 8 bases map to TRBD2. CDR3 length: 19 residues. The J segment lost 1 base and the V segment lost 6 bases, leaving 18 bases of the junction unmatched. Here the CDR3 DNA reads TGTGCCAGCAGGCCCACTGAGCGGGGGCTCTCCCCTCGCACAGATACGCAGTATTTT. It specifies CASRPTERGLSPRTDTQYF.

Only a few counts were recorded for this clonotype. V and J are TRBV7-9 and TRBJ2-3; 11 bases line up with TRBD2. CDR1 is SEHNR and CDR2 is FQNEAQ in the germline V gene (reference sequence). The junction had 2 bases not matched to a gene; V was cut back by 5 bases and J by 1 base. This CDR3 is 15 amino acids long. The CDR3 DNA reads TGTGCCAGCAGCCGACTAGCGGGGCGCACAGATACGCAGTATTTT. Translated: CASSRLAGRTDTQYF.

This rearrangement joins TRBV20-1 to TRBJ1-3, with D perhaps matching TRBD1 (6 bases). The length of the CDR3 is 12 residues. Germline V gives CDR1 DFQATT, CDR2 SNEGSKA (reference sequence). CDR3 nucleotides: TGCAGCCTCAGGGGAACTGGAAACACCATATATTTT. Its translation: CSLRGTGNTIYF.

Only a few counts were recorded for this clonotype. This chain connects TRBV20-1 to TRBJ2-5; D possibly corresponds to TRBD2 (6 bases). The germline V gene has CDR1 DFQATT and CDR2 SNEGSKA (reference sequence). The CDR3 totals 14 residues. The V end was cut by 1 base, the J end by 2 bases, with 11 bases between. CDR3 amino acids: CSARGTSRQETQYF. In nucleotides, the CDR3 is TGCAGTGCTAGAGGCACTAGCAGGCAAGAGACCCAGTACTTC.

This clonotype was found a few times. The rearrangement uses TRBV7-2 and TRBJ2-1, with TRBD2 matching 11 bases. This CDR3 spans 15 amino acids. The ends lost 1 base at V and 7 bases at J; junction bases unmatched: 3. In germline, CDR1 is SGHTA, CDR2 FQGNSA. The CDR3 loop reads CASSLVLAGGNEQFF. CDR3 DNA sequence: TGTGCCAGCAGCTTAGTCCTAGCGGGAGGAAATGAGCAGTTCTTC. Filled out from reference TRBV7-2 and TRBJ2-1, the complete variable domain reads GAGVSQSPSNKVTEKGKDVELRCDPISGHTALYWYRQSLGQGLEFLIYFQGNSAPDKSGLPSDRFSAERTGGSVSTLTIQRTQQEDSAVYLCASSLVLAGGNEQFFGPGTRLTVL.